This TCR beta chain was identified during a study of T cell changes during pregnancy in multiple sclerosis. Germline values: CDR1 KGHSH, CDR2 LQKENI. Unmatched junction bases numbered 6, after V lost 6 bases and J lost 8 bases. The CDR3 is 12 residues long. The data were produced by immunoSEQ multiplex PCR, yet TCRdb's version contains in-frame clones alone and is incomplete. The top ten hold about 0.65% of the sample, which has 35,000 to 55,000 clones, 80% to 95% seen once. This material consisted of CD4+ T cells from peripheral blood mononuclear cells, taken before pregnancy. This TCR was recovered from a female donor with multiple sclerosis, enrolled in a pregnancy study. The V gene is TRBV18, the J gene TRBJ1-2; 7 positions agree with TRBD1. The CDR3: CASSPTGDGYTF. CDR3 DNA: TGTGCCAGCTCCCCAACAGGGGACGGCTACACCTTC.